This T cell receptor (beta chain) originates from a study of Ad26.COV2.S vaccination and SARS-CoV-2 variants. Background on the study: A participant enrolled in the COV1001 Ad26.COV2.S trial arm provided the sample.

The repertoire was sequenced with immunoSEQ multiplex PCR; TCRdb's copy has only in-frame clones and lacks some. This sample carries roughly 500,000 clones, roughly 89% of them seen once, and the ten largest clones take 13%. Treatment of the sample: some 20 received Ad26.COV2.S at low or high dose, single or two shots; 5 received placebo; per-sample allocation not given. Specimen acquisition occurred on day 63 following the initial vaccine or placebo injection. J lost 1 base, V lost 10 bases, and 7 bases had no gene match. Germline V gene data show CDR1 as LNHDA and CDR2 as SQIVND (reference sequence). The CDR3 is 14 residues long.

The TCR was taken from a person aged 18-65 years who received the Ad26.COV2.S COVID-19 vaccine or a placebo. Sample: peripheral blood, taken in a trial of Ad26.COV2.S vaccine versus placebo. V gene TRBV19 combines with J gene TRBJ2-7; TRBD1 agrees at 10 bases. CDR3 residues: CATRGTGESYEQYF. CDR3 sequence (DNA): TGTGCCACCAGAGGGACAGGGGAGTCCTACGAGCAGTACTTC.